Each of the 14 T cell receptor beta chains below was sequenced from the same sample in a study of blood T cells in healthy people across ages. It was with a sample-barcoded 5' primer and a J-beta primer mix that a second PCR of roughly 6 to 12 cycles was run. Each CDR3 protein is one row after TCRdb ran MiXCR on the 5' RACE reads. The repertoire consists of 660,000 or so distinct CDR3 sequences, with roughly three fifths occurring once and the leading ten covering 30% to 45%. Sequenced material: blood. These receptors came from a man aged 55 to 70 in good health.

The chain links TRBV9 to TRBJ2-3; 12 nucleotides align to TRBD2. The ends lost 4 bases at V and 5 bases at J; junction bases unmatched: 8. Germline-derived CDR1 and CDR2 are SGDLS and YYNGEE. This CDR3 spans 16 amino acids. The CDR3 is CASSPPGLAGQDTQYF. In nucleotides, the CDR3 is TGTGCCAGCAGCCCCCCGGGACTAGCGGGCCAAGATACGCAGTATTTT.

This sequence joins TRBV20-1 and TRBJ2-2, with D possibly TRBD1 on 6 matching bases. Trimming pared 6 bases from V and 4 bases from J, leaving 12 bases between. The CDR3 covers 13 residues. The germline CDR1 and CDR2 sequences are DFQATT and SNEGSKA (reference sequence). The CDR3 region has the DNA TGCAGTGCAGTGGACAGTGGCACCGGGGAGCTGTTTTTT. Translation: CSAVDSGTGELFF.

The chain uses TRBV27 and TRBJ2-2, with 9 bases fitting TRBD2. Germline CDR1 MNHEY, CDR2 SMNVEV (reference sequence). The CDR3 loop spans 13 amino acids. For the CDR3, the DNA is TGTTCTAGCGGGGTAGGGATAGGCGGGGAGCTGTTTTTT. Protein: CSSGVGIGGELFF.

This clonotype was detected once. The rearrangement joins TRBV6-1 to TRBJ2-7; 10 bases fit TRBD1. The J segment lost 3 bases and the V segment lost 0 bases, leaving 5 bases of the junction unmatched. CDR1 is MNHNS, CDR2 SASEGT, per germline. The CDR3 is made up of 16 amino acids. The CDR3 sequence: CASSEAGTGDLYEQYF. Written as DNA, the CDR3 is TGTGCCAGCAGTGAAGCGGGGACAGGGGACCTCTACGAGCAGTACTTC.

J is TRBJ2-7 and V is TRBV7-2; the D is unclear. V lost 4 bases and J lost 1, with 11 bases in between. The CDR3 extends over 14 amino acids. The germline CDR1 and CDR2 sequences are SGHTA and FQGNSA. CDR3 bases: TGTGCCAGCAGCTCGGACCGAACTTCCTACGAGCAGTACTTC. Encoded protein: CASSSDRTSYEQYF.

The chain is built from TRBV7-2 and TRBJ1-5; the D is unclear. The CDR3 length is 14 residues. The germline V gene has CDR1 SGHTA and CDR2 FQGNSA. The V and J ends lost 0 bases and 3 bases respectively, with 6 bases between them. The CDR3 region is CASSLAGANQPQHF. The CDR3, as DNA: TGTGCCAGCAGCTTAGCGGGCGCCAATCAGCCCCAGCATTTT.

CDR3 sequence: CASSLHGESHETQYF. The CDR3 DNA reads as TGTGCCAGCAGCCTACACGGGGAGTCCCACGAGACCCAGTACTTC. V gene TRBV7-9 combines with J gene TRBJ2-7; weak D call: TRBD2 (5 bases). The J call may be mistaken, given a closer DNA end match to TRBJ2-5. The CDR3 sequence is 15 residues long. The germline gives CDR1 SEHNR, CDR2 FQNEAQ (reference sequence).

The table lists this clonotype with a few counts. The V gene is TRBV7-2, the J gene TRBJ2-2; D is unresolved. The V end lost 1 base, the J end lost 6 bases, and 15 bases lay between the germline ends. Germline-derived CDR1 and CDR2 are SGHTA and FQGNSA. The CDR3 sequence is 16 residues long. The DNA for the CDR3 is TGTGCCAGCAGCTTAGTTCGTGGTCCCGGCCCCGGGGAGCTGTTTTTT. Its protein is CASSLVRGPGPGELFF.

This chain uses TRBV29-1 with TRBJ2-6; 8 positions match TRBD1. CDR3 length equals 15 residues. Trimming took 5 bases from V and 1 from J; bases not matched to a gene: 4. Per the germline V gene, CDR1 is SQVTM and CDR2 is ANQGSEA. In nucleotides, the CDR3 is TGCAGCGTTTCCAGGGGGCAGTCTGGGGCCAACGTCCTGACTTTC. It yields the protein CSVSRGQSGANVLTF.

This clonotype was detected only a few times. This CDR3 is CASSPSDPYEQYF. DNA for the CDR3: TGTGCCAGCAGCCCCTCGGACCCCTACGAGCAGTACTTC. The chain recombines TRBV6-2 or TRBV6-3 with TRBJ2-5; D is undetermined. The end of the DNA fits TRBJ2-7 better, so the J call may be wrong. This CDR3 is 13 amino acids long. From germline, CDR1 is MNHEY and CDR2 SVGEGT.

The chain combines TRBV7-8 with TRBJ2-4; 15 bases agree with TRBD2. The DNA matches TRBJ2-7 better at its end, which makes the J call doubtful. The length of the CDR3 is 16 residues. Germline V gene lookup returns CDR1 SGHVS and CDR2 FQNEAQ. The CDR3 reads CASSPWTSGGAHEQYF. The DNA for the CDR3 is TGTGCCAGCAGCCCTTGGACTAGCGGGGGGGCCCACGAGCAGTACTTC.

This clonotype has a single count. The chain combines TRBV28 with TRBJ2-1; 7 bases align to TRBD2. V shed 7 bases, J shed 3 bases, and the junction held 15 bases outside the gene matches. This CDR3 comprises 17 residues. CDR1 is MDHEN, CDR2 SYDVKM, per germline. CDR3: CASKLGGTSGVYNEQFF. As DNA, the CDR3 is TGTGCCAGCAAACTCGGGGGGACCTCCGGGGTCTACAATGAGCAGTTCTTC.

This clonotype was detected a few times. V is TRBV6-6 and J is TRBJ2-7; TRBD2 matches at 14 bases. With V trimmed by 7 bases and J by 2 bases, 4 bases remained unmatched. The CDR3 loop spans 15 amino acids. CDR1 and CDR2 (germline): MNHNY, SVGAGI (reference sequence). The CDR3 is CASTGLAGATYEQYF. The CDR3 region has the DNA TGTGCCAGCACGGGACTAGCGGGGGCCACCTACGAGCAGTACTTC.

The chain links TRBV20-1 to TRBJ2-6; 7 positions agree with TRBD1. V lost 6 bases to trimming and J lost 4 bases; unmatched junction nucleotides: 9. The CDR3 covers 15 residues. Germline CDR1 is DFQATT and CDR2 is SNEGSKA (reference sequence). CDR3 loop: CSARDSRLGANVLTF. CDR3 in DNA: TGCAGTGCCCGGGACAGCCGACTCGGGGCCAACGTCCTGACTTTC.